One sample yielded the 5 T cell receptor beta chains listed below, sequenced in a study of beta chain features in type 1 diabetes. As every portion of the isolated RNA was reverse transcribed, the sequencing read expressed TCRB transcripts. Sequencing used immunoSEQ multiplex PCR; TCRdb keeps in-frame clones, though not all of them. The sample records more than 250,000 clones, approximately 15% being singletons. General study results and limits: Type 1 diabetes patients had moderately but significantly shorter TCRB CDR3s in all four CD4+ subsets.

Antigens for these TCRs are unknown. The sample taken for sequencing was naive CD4+ T cells from blood. These receptors originate from a man between 18 and 29 years old with type 1 diabetes.

This clone has a handful of counts. The J gene is TRBJ2-2, the V gene TRBV14; 12 nucleotides match TRBD2. The CDR3 loop spans 15 amino acids. V shed 4 bases, J shed 4 bases, and the junction held 1 base outside the gene matches. CDR1 is SGHDN and CDR2 is FVKESK in the germline V gene. This CDR3 reads CASSLGLAGTGELFF. CDR3 in DNA: TGTGCCAGCAGCCTGGGACTAGCGGGCACCGGGGAGCTGTTTTTT.

This clone was counted between two and nine times. J is TRBJ2-1 and V is TRBV5-4, with D possibly TRBD2 on 5 matching bases. The CDR3 runs to 14 residues. CDR1 and CDR2 from the germline V gene are SGHNT and YYREEE (reference sequence). V lost 4 bases and J 3 bases, leaving 11 bases between the germline ends. This CDR3 is CASSRDGVYNEQFF. CDR3 nucleotide sequence: TGTGCCAGCAGCAGAGACGGGGTCTACAATGAGCAGTTCTTC.

The V call is TRBV11-2, the J call TRBJ1-2, with 7 bases lining up with TRBD1. Looked up from germline, CDR1 is SGHAT and CDR2 is FQNNGV. The CDR3 loop spans 15 amino acids. Unmatched junction bases numbered 5, after V lost 0 bases and J lost 4 bases. DNA of the CDR3: TGTGCCAGCAGCTTAGATGGGGACAGACTCTATGGCTACACCTTC. Residues: CASSLDGDRLYGYTF. The full variable domain, its missing parts supplied by reference TRBV11-2 and TRBJ1-2, is EAGVAQSPRYKIIEKRQSVAFWCNPISGHATLYWYQQILGQGPKLLIQFQNNGVVDDSQLPKDRFSAERLKGVDSTLKIQPAKLEDSAVYLCASSLDGDRLYGYTFGSGTRLTVV.

This clone was counted a few times. The chain combines TRBV5-1 with TRBJ2-3; no clear D. V lost 0 bases and J lost 5, with 7 bases in between. The CDR3 runs 13 residues. Germline V gene lookup returns CDR1 SGHRS and CDR2 YFSETQ. The CDR3 loop is CASSLGPRDTQYF. The CDR3, as DNA: TGCGCCAGCAGCTTGGGGCCTCGAGATACGCAGTATTTT.

For the CDR3, the DNA is TGTGCCAGCAGTCCCGGGACAGGGGATGAGCAGTTCTTC. The encoded protein is CASSPGTGDEQFF. The chain carries TRBV28 and TRBJ2-1; 10 bases align to TRBD1. The germline CDR1 and CDR2 sequences are MDHEN and SYDVKM. CDR3 length equals 13 residues. V shed 5 bases, J shed 8 bases, and the junction held 3 bases outside the gene matches.